This T cell receptor (beta chain) was recovered during a study of T cell repertoires in cytomegalovirus infection (dated by TCRdb to about 2019). Notes on the research overall: Because public TCR beta signatures pointed to carriage of CMV infection together with the matching HLA type, the HLA type of each donor mattered for the analysis.

Trimming takes 11 bases off V and 1 base off J; junction bases not matched to a gene: 7. CDR3 length: 13 amino acids, cysteine to phenylalanine. Left in the record is the CDR3 DNA by itself, 39 bases read in frame from the first base. CDR1 and CDR2 were assigned from the germline V gene as SNHLY and FYNNEI. Study-wide findings and limitations: Cumulative frequency of public TCR beta family members discriminated carriers of CMV infection plus the relevant HLA type in this cohort and an independent 352-donor cohort. The ex vivo response was dominated by HLA-C-restricted CMV-specific TCR beta clonotypes, which also provided the single most frequent clonotype in two of eight donors.

The sample was run on an Illumina HiSeq 1500. TCRdb trimmed public reads at Q25 via fastp, called clones via MiXCR and kept in-frame beta chains. Rows with one shared CDR3 protein collapse into an entry with the most common genes and DNA. The sample table records roughly 140,000 distinct CDR3 sequences; around 22% of these occur just once. Together, the top ten hold 11% of the sample. Regarding this clonotype: It has no known antigen specificity. Base qualities are not recorded, but no much larger clone differs from it by a single base.

This chain is built from TRBV2 and TRBJ1-1; the central 7 bases match TRBD1. The receptor's source is a human donor in good health (CMV status not recorded). Some clones in this sample may be carry-over from other donors' samples. Sequencing was carried out using PBMCs. The CDR3 protein sequence reads: CAGTRQGNTEAFF. At the DNA level, the sequence is TGTGCCGGGACTAGACAGGGGAACACTGAAGCTTTCTTT.